Presented here are 19 T cell receptor beta chains from one specimen sequenced in a study of cytomegalovirus exposure and HLA in healthy donors. The PCR made use of 60 Vbeta and 13 Jbeta primers. Sequencing used immunoSEQ multiplex PCR; TCRdb keeps in-frame clones, though not all of them. This table holds about 190,000 clones, over 80% found once. Sequencing was carried out using PBMCs. Receptors originate from a boy aged 2 to 10 in good health and CMV-seronegative.

The DNA for the CDR3 is TGTGCCAGCTCACCCCGGGACAGGGGAGGATCCGGGGAGCTGTTTTTT. Translated: CASSPRDRGGSGELFF. This chain links TRBV18 with TRBJ2-2, with 10 bases that match TRBD1. CDR1 and CDR2 from the germline V gene are KGHSH and LQKENI. V shed 3 bases, J shed 6 bases, and the junction held 7 bases outside the gene matches. The CDR3 has 16 amino acids.

The gene calls are TRBV2 and TRBJ1-2; 11 bases align to TRBD1. The CDR3 length is 16 residues. V dropped 3 bases and J dropped 2; count of bases not matched to a gene: 5. Germline CDR1 is SNHLY and CDR2 is FYNNEI. The CDR3 sequence is CASSEFGQGANYGYTF. DNA for the CDR3: TGTGCCAGCAGTGAGTTTGGACAGGGGGCAAACTATGGCTACACCTTC.

This clone came up once. This chain uses TRBV30 with TRBJ2-7, with TRBD2 as a possible D gene (5 bases). Germline loops: CDR1 GTSNPN, CDR2 SVGIG (reference sequence). V was shortened by 2 bases and J by 2 bases, with 10 bases between the two germline ends. CDR3 size: 13 residues. The chain's CDR3 is CAWSHSGTYEQYF. CDR3 nucleotides: TGTGCCTGGAGTCATTCGGGGACCTACGAGCAGTACTTC.

The V call is TRBV11-2, the J call TRBJ1-1; 8 nucleotides line up with TRBD1. The CDR3 is 16 amino acids. J lost 0 bases, V lost 1 base, and 4 bases had no gene match. Germline-derived CDR1 and CDR2 are SGHAT and FQNNGV. CDR3: CASSLAQGGMNTEAFF. Written as DNA, the CDR3 is TGTGCCAGCAGCTTAGCACAGGGGGGGATGAACACTGAAGCTTTCTTT.

The rearrangement uses TRBV7-9 and TRBJ2-6; 8 bases are a match to TRBD1. CDR1 and CDR2 (germline): SEHNR, FQNEAQ (reference sequence). The CDR3 sequence is 19 residues long. The V and J ends lost 8 bases and 0 bases, in that order; junction bases with no gene match: 15. In nucleotides, the CDR3 is TGTGCCAGCCAAACAAGGAATACAGGGGGGAACTCTGGGGCCAACGTCCTGACTTTC. Protein: CASQTRNTGGNSGANVLTF.

The V call is TRBV14, the J call TRBJ2-2, with D perhaps matching TRBD1 (6 bases). V lost 6 bases, J lost 4 bases, and 9 bases lay in between. The germline V gene encodes CDR1 SGHDN and CDR2 FVKESK. This CDR3 contains 13 residues. DNA for the CDR3: TGTGCCAGCAGTGGACAGAGCACCGGGGAGCTGTTTTTT. Protein product: CASSGQSTGELFF.

This sequence joins TRBV10-3 and TRBJ2-7, with D maybe TRBD1 (6 bases). The V gene lost 4 bases and the J gene lost 6 bases, with 10 bases spanning the gap. Germline V gives CDR1 ENHRY, CDR2 SYGVKD. This CDR3 spans 12 amino acids. CDR3 DNA: TGTGCCATCAGTGCGACAGGTTTCGAGCAGTACGTC. Translating it yields CAISATGFEQYV.

V and J are TRBV4-1 and TRBJ2-7, with 7 bases that match TRBD1. The CDR3 loop spans 15 amino acids. Germline V gives CDR1 MGHRA, CDR2 YSYEKL. The ends lost 1 base at V and 3 bases at J; junction bases unmatched: 6. The CDR3 DNA is TGCGCCAGCAGCCAAGGATCGGGACAGATCTACGAGCAGTACTTC. This gives the protein CASSQGSGQIYEQYF.

V gene TRBV14 combines with J gene TRBJ2-1; 7 bases match TRBD1. V was pared by 2 bases and J by 5 bases, with 6 bases of the junction left unmatched. The length of the CDR3 is 15 residues. CDR1 and CDR2 from the germline V gene are SGHDN and FVKESK. This CDR3 is CASSQFGQVDNEQFF. The CDR3 DNA reads as TGTGCCAGCAGCCAATTCGGACAGGTAGACAATGAGCAGTTCTTC.

This chain connects TRBV11-1 to TRBJ2-7; TRBD1 matches at 11 bases. J was trimmed by 6 bases and V by 5 bases; bases with no gene match: 6. The CDR3 is 14 residues long. CDR1 is SGHAT, CDR2 FQDESV, per germline (reference sequence). The chain's CDR3 is CASSTSGQGVEQYF. Here the CDR3 DNA reads TGTGCCAGCAGCACTTCGGGACAGGGGGTCGAGCAGTACTTC.

The CDR3 region is CASSPGYTEAFF. For the CDR3, the DNA is TGTGCCAGCAGTCCAGGATACACTGAAGCTTTCTTT. The V gene is TRBV25-1, the J gene TRBJ1-1, with D unresolved. Trimming pared 5 bases from V and 3 bases from J, leaving 7 bases between. CDR3 size: 12 residues. Looked up from germline, CDR1 is MGHDK and CDR2 is SYGVNS.

The chain has TRBV11-2 and TRBJ2-3; D not certain. This CDR3 is built from 15 residues. V gave up 5 bases and J gave up 2 bases, with 14 bases separating them. CDR1 is SGHAT, CDR2 FQNNGV, per germline. The CDR3 DNA is TGTGCCAGCAGCCGTTCGGAGTTCGACACAGATACGCAGTATTTT. It is translated as CASSRSEFDTDTQYF.

This rearrangement joins TRBV19 to TRBJ2-5, with D perhaps matching TRBD1 (5 bases). There are 16 residues in the CDR3. Germline values: CDR1 LNHDA, CDR2 SQIVND (reference sequence). V dropped 1 base and J dropped 4 bases, with 16 bases sitting between them. CDR3 region: CASSIGRSTGLETQYF. In nucleotides, the CDR3 is TGTGCCAGTAGTATAGGTAGAAGTACAGGCTTAGAGACCCAGTACTTC.

The V and J genes are TRBV11-2 and TRBJ2-5; 7 nucleotides match TRBD2. Trimming removed 5 bases from V and 0 bases from J; junction bases left unmatched: 6. CDR1 is SGHAT and CDR2 is FQNNGV in the germline V gene. The CDR3 consists of 15 residues. The CDR3 region has the DNA TGTGCCAGCAGCCGGGGTGGGGGGGACCAAGAGACCCAGTACTTC. Translated: CASSRGGGDQETQYF.

V and J are TRBV7-9 and TRBJ1-2; D call uncertain. Per germline, CDR1 SEHNR and CDR2 FQNEAQ (reference sequence). V lost 5 bases, J lost 6 bases, and 16 bases lay in between. The CDR3 is 14 amino acids. CDR3 protein: CASSRIPNNDGYTF. In DNA form, the CDR3 reads TGTGCCAGCAGCCGTATACCCAACAACGATGGCTACACCTTC.

The chain is built from TRBV9 and TRBJ1-4; 12 bases are shared with TRBD1. Trimming cost V 3 bases and J 7 bases; bases outside gene matches: 4. The CDR3 consists of 15 residues. Germline CDR1 reads SGDLS; CDR2 reads YYNGEE. The chain's CDR3 is CASSGGGQGAEKLFF. DNA of the CDR3: TGTGCCAGCAGCGGTGGGGGACAGGGGGCTGAAAAACTGTTTTTT.

The chain links TRBV6-5 to TRBJ1-1, with unresolved D. Germline V gene lookup returns CDR1 MNHEY and CDR2 SVGAGI. V dropped 5 bases and J dropped 6 bases, with 13 bases sitting between them. CDR3 length: 13 residues. The CDR3, as DNA: TGTGCCAGCAGTAACCGAGGGAGGTCTGAAGCTTTCTTT. Translating it yields CASSNRGRSEAFF.

J is TRBJ1-3 and V is TRBV5-1; D perhaps matches TRBD1 (6 bases). CDR3 length equals 16 residues. Germline CDR1 and CDR2: SGHRS and YFSETQ. V was shortened by 4 bases and J by 0 bases, with 14 bases between the two germline ends. CDR3 sequence (DNA): TGCGCCAGCAGCCCAGGGGACGGCGGCTCTGGAAACACCATATATTTT. Residues: CASSPGDGGSGNTIYF.

This clone was seen a single time. This rearrangement joins TRBV6-6 to TRBJ2-7; 9 bases fit TRBD1. CDR1 and CDR2 from the germline V gene are MNHNY and SVGAGI (reference sequence). This CDR3 contains 14 residues. The V segment lost 8 bases and the J segment 6 bases; nucleotides outside the gene matches: 11. The CDR3 sequence: CASVSGQGLSEQYF. The CDR3 DNA sequence: TGTGCCAGCGTATCGGGACAGGGACTCTCCGAGCAGTACTTC.